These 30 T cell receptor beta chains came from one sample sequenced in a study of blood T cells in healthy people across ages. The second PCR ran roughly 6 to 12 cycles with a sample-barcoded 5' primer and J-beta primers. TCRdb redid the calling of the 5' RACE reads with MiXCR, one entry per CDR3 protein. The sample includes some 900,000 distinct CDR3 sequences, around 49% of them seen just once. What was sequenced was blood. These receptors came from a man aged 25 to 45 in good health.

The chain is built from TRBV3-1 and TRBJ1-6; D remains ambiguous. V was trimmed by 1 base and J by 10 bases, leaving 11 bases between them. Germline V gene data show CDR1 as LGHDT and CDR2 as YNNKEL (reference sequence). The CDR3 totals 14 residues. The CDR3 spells CASSQGKAGSPLHF. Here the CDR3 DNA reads TGTGCCAGCAGCCAAGGTAAAGCTGGCTCACCCCTCCACTTT.

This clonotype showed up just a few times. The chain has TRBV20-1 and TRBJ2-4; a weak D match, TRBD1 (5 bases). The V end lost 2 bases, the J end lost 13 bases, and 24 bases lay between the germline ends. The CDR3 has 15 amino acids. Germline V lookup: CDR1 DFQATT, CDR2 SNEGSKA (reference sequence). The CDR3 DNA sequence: TGCAGTGCTAGAAGCGACAGCCTCTTAAGTGGAGAGCAGTACTTC. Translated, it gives CSARSDSLLSGEQYF.

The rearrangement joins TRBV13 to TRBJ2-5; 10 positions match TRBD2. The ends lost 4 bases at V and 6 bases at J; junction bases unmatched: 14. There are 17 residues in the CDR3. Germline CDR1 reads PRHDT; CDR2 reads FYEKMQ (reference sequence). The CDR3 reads CASSSVSGGAEDKTQYF. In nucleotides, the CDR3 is TGTGCCAGCAGCTCGGTGAGCGGGGGGGCCGAGGATAAGACCCAGTACTTC.

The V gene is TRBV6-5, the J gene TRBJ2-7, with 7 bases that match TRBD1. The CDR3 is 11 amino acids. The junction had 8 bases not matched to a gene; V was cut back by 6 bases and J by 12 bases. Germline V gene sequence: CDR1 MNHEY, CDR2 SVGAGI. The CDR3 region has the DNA TGTGCCAGCAGGGAAACCGGGACAGCGTACTTC. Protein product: CASRETGTAYF.

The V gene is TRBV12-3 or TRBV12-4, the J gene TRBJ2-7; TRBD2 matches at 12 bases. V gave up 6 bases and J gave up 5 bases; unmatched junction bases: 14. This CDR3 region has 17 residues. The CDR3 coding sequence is TGTGCCAGCAGACGAGGACTAGCGGGGAGTATACCGGACGAGCAGTACTTC. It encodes CASRRGLAGSIPDEQYF.

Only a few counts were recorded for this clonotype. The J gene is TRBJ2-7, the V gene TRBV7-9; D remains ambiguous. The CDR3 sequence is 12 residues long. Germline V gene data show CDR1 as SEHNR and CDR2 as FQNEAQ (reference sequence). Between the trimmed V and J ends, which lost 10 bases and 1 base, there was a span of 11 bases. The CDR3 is CAIQTFSYEQYF. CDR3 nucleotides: TGTGCCATCCAGACTTTTTCCTACGAGCAGTACTTC.

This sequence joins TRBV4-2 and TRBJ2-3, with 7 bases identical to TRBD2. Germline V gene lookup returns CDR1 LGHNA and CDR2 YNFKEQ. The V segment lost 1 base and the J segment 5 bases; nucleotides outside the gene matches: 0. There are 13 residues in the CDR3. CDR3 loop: CASSQGEGDTQYF. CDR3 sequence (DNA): TGTGCCAGCAGCCAAGGGGAGGGAGATACGCAGTATTTT.

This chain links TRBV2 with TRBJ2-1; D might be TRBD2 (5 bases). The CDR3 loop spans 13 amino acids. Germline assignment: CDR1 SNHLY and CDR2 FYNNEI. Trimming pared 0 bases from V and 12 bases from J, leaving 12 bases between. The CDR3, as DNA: TGTGCCAGCAGTGAAGCGCTTCGGGGAGCGCAGTTCTTC. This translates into CASSEALRGAQFF. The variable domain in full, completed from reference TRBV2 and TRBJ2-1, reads EPEVTQTPSHQVTQMGQEVILRCVPISNHLYFYWYRQILGQKVEFLVSFYNNEISEKSEIFDDQFSVERPDGSNFTLKIRSTKLEDSAMYFCASSEALRGAQFFGPGTRLTVL.

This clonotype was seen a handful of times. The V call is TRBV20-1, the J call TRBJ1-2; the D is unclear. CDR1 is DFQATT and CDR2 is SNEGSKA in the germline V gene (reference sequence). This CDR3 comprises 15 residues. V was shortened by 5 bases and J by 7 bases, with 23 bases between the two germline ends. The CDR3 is CSARHSALAAGGYTF. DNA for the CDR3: TGCAGTGCTCGGCACAGCGCACTAGCAGCGGGTGGCTACACCTTC.

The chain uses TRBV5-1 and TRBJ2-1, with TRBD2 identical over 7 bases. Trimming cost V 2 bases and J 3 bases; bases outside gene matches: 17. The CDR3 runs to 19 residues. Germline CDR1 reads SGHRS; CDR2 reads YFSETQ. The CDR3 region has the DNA TGCGCCAGCAGCTTTTCGGAATTTCGGGGTGGCGGGGGCTACAATGAGCAGTTCTTC. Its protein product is CASSFSEFRGGGGYNEQFF.

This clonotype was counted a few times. The CDR3 coding sequence is TGTGCCAGCAGCGCGGGACTAGCGTTTAATGAGCAGTTCTTC. It yields the protein CASSAGLAFNEQFF. The chain joins TRBV5-5 to TRBJ2-1, with 10 bases lining up with TRBD2. Per germline, CDR1 SGHKS and CDR2 YYEKEE (reference sequence). With 4 bases clipped from V and 7 bases from J, the junction kept 5 bases outside the gene matches. CDR3 length: 14 residues.

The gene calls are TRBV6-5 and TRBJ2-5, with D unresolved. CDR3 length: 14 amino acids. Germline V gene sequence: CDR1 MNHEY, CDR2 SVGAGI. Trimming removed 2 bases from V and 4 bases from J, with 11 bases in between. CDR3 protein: CASSYTDPRETQYF. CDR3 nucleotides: TGTGCCAGCAGTTACACCGACCCGAGAGAGACCCAGTACTTC.

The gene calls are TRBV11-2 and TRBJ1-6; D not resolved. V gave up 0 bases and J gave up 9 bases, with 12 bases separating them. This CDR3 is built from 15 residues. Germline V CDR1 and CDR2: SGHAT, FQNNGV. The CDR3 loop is CASSLEGRNGSPLHF. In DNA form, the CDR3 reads TGTGCCAGCAGCTTAGAAGGACGTAACGGTTCACCCCTCCACTTT. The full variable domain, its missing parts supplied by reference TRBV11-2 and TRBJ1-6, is EAGVAQSPRYKIIEKRQSVAFWCNPISGHATLYWYQQILGQGPKLLIQFQNNGVVDDSQLPKDRFSAERLKGVDSTLKIQPAKLEDSAVYLCASSLEGRNGSPLHFGNGTRLTVT.

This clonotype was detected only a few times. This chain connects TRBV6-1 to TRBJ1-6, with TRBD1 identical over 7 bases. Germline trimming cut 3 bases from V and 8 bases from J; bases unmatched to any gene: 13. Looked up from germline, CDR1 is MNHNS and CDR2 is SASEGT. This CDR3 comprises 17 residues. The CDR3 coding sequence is TGTGCCAGCAGTGAGTGGGGGGACAGCCCGGAGTATTCACCCCTCCACTTT. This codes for CASSEWGDSPEYSPLHF.

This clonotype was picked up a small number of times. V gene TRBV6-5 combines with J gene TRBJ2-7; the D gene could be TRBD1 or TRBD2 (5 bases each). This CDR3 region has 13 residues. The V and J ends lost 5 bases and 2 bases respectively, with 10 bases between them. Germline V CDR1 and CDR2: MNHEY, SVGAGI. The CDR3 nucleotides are TGTGCCAGCAGTCGGGACGAGGCCTACGAGCAGTACTTC. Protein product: CASSRDEAYEQYF.

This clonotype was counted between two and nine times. CDR3 amino acids: CASSEFSGGYEQYF. Here the CDR3 DNA reads TGTGCCAGCAGTGAATTTTCGGGTGGCTACGAGCAGTACTTC. J is TRBJ2-7 and V is TRBV25-1; no firm D call. The germline gives CDR1 MGHDK, CDR2 SYGVNS. The CDR3 is 14 residues long. The V gene lost 1 base and the J gene lost 3 bases, with 10 bases spanning the gap.

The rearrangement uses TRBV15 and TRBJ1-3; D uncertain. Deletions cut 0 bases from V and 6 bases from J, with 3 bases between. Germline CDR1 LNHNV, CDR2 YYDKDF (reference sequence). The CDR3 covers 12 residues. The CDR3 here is CATSRDINTIYF. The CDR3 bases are TGTGCCACCAGCAGAGATATAAACACCATATATTTT.

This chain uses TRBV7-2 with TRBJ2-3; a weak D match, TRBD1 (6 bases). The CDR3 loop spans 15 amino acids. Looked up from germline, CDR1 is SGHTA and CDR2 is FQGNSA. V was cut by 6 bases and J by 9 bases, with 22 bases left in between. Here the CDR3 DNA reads TGTGCCAGCAGTCAAAAATCCGGGTCCCAGGGGACGCAGTATTTT. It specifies CASSQKSGSQGTQYF.

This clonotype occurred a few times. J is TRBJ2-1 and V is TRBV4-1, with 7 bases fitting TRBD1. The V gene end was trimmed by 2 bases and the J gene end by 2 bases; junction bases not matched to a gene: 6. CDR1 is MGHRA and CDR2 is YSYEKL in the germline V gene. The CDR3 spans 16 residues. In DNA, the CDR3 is TGCGCCAGCAGCCAATTCTCGGGACAGACCTACAATGAGCAGTTCTTC. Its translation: CASSQFSGQTYNEQFF.

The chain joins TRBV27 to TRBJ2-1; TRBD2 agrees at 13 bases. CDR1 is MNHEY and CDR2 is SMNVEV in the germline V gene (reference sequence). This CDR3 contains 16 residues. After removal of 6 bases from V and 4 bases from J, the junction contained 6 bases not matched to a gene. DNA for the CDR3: TGTGCCAGCAGCACTAGCGGGGGGGACTTTTACAATGAGCAGTTCTTC. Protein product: CASSTSGGDFYNEQFF.

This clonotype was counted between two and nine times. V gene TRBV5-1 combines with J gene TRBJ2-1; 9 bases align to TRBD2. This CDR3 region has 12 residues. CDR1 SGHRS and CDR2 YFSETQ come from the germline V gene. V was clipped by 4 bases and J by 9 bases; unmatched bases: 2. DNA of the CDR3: TGCGCCAGCAGCCCGACTAGCGGTGAGCAGTTCTTC. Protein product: CASSPTSGEQFF.

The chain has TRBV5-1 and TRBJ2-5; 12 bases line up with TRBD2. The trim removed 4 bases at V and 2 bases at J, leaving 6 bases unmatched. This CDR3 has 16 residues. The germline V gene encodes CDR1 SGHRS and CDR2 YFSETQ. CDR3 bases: TGCGCCAGCAGCGGACGGACTAGCGGGAATCAAGAGACCCAGTACTTC. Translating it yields CASSGRTSGNQETQYF.

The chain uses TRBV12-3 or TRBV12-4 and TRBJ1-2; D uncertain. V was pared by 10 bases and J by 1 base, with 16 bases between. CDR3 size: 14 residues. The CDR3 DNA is TGTGCCACCATGAGGTCCGGGATTAACTATGGCTACACCTTC. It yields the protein CATMRSGINYGYTF.

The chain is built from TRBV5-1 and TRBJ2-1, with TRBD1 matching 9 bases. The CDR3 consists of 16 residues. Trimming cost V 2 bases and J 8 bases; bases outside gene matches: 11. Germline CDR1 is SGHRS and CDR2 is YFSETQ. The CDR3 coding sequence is TGCGCCAGCAGCTTTCTTACGGGACAGGGATCTCATGAGCAGTTCTTC. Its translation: CASSFLTGQGSHEQFF.

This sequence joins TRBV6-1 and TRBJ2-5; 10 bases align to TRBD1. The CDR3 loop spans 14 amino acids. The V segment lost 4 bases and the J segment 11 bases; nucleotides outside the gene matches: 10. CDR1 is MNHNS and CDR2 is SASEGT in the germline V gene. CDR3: CASSGKTGGNEQYF. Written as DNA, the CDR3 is TGTGCCAGCAGTGGCAAGACAGGGGGCAATGAGCAGTACTTC.

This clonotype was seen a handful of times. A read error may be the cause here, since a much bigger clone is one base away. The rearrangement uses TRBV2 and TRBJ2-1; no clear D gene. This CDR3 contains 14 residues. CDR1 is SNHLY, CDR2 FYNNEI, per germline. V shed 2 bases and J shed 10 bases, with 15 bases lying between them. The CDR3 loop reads CASSEMGRVYEQFF. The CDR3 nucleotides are TGTGCCAGCAGTGAAATGGGTAGAGTATACGAGCAGTTCTTC.

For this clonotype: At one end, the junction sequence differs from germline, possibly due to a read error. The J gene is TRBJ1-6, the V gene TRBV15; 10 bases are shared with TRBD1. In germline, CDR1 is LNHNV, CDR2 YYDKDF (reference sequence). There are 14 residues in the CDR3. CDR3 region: CATRTDRGESPPHF. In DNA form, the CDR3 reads TGTGCCACCAGGACGGACAGGGGGGAATCACCCCCCCACTTT.

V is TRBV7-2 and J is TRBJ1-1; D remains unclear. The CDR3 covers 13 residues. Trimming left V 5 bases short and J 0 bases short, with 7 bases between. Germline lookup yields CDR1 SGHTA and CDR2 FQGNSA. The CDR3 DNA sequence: TGTGCCAGCAGCGTATCGATGAACACTGAAGCTTTCTTT. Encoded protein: CASSVSMNTEAFF. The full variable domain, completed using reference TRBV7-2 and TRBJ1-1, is GAGVSQSPSNKVTEKGKDVELRCDPISGHTALYWYRQSLGQGLEFLIYFQGNSAPDKSGLPSDRFSAERTGGSVSTLTIQRTQQEDSAVYLCASSVSMNTEAFFGQGTRLTVV.

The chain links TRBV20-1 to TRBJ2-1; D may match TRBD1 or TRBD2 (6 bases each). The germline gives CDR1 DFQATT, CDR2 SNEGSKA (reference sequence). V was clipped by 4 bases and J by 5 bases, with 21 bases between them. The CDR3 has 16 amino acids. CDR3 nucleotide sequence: TGCAGTGCTACGACCCCCAAGTGGGGGGCGAACAATGAGCAGTTCTTC. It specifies CSATTPKWGANNEQFF.

This CDR3 is CASSPRLLSGGGEQYF. DNA for the CDR3: TGTGCCAGCAGCCCGAGACTACTAAGCGGGGGGGGTGAGCAGTACTTC. J is TRBJ2-7 and V is TRBV7-2; 10 positions match TRBD2. Losses at the gene ends were 5 bases for V and 7 bases for J; bases not matched to a gene: 14. This CDR3 region has 16 residues. CDR1 and CDR2 from the germline V gene are SGHTA and FQGNSA.